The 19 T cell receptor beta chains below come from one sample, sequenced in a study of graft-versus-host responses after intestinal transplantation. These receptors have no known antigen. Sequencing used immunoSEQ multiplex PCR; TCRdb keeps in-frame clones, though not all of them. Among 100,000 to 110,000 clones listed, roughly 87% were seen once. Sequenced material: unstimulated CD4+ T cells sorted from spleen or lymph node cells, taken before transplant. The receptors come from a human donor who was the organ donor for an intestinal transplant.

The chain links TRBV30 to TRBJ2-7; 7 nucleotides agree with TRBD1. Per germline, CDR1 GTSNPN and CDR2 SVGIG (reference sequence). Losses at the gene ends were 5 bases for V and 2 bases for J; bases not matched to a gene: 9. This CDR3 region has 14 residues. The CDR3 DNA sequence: TGTGCCTGGGGCCGACAGGGCCTTCCCTACGAGCAGTACTTC. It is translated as CAWGRQGLPYEQYF.

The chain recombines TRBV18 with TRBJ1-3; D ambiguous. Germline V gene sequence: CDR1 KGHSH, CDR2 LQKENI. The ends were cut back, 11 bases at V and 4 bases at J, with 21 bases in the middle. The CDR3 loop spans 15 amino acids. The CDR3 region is CAGPPLGVEGNTIYF. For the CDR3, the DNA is TGTGCCGGCCCCCCCCTGGGTGTCGAAGGAAACACCATATATTTT.

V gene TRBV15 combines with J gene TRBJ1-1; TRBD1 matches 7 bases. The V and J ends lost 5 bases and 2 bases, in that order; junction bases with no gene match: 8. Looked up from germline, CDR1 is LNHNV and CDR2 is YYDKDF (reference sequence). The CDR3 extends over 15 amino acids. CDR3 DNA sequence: TGTGCCACCAGCGAGACAGGGTTCGGAAACACTGAAGCTTTCTTT. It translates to CATSETGFGNTEAFF. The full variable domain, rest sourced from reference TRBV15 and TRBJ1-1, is DAMVIQNPRYQVTQFGKPVTLSCSQTLNHNVMYWYQQKSSQAPKLLFHYYDKDFNNEADTPDNFQSRRPNTSFCFLDIRSPGLGDTAMYLCATSETGFGNTEAFFGQGTRLTVV.

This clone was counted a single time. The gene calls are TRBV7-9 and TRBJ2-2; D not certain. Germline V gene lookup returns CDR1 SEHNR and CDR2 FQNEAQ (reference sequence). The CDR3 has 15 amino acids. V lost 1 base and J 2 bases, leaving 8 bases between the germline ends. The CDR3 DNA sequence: TGTGCCAGCAGCTTAGTAGGAGATAACACCGGGGAGCTGTTTTTT. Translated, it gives CASSLVGDNTGELFF.

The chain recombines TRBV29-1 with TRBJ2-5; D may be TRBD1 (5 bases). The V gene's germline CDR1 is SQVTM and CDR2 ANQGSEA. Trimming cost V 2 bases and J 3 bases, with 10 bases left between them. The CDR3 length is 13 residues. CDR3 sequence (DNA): TGCAGCGTTGAACGCAGGGCGAAAGAGACCCAGTACTTC. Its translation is CSVERRAKETQYF.

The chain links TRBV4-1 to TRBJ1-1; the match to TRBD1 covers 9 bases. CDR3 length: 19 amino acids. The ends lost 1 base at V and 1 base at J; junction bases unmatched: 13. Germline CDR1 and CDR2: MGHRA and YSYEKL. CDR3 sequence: CASSQGFFNRGPENTEAFF. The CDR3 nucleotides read TGCGCCAGCAGCCAAGGTTTTTTCAACAGGGGGCCGGAGAACACTGAAGCTTTCTTT.

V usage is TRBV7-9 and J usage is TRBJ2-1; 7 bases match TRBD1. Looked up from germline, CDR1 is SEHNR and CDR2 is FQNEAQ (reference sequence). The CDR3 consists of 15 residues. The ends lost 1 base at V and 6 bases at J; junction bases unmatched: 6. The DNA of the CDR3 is TGTGCCAGCAGCTTAGGAACCGGGACAGCCAATGAGCAGTTCTTC. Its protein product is CASSLGTGTANEQFF.

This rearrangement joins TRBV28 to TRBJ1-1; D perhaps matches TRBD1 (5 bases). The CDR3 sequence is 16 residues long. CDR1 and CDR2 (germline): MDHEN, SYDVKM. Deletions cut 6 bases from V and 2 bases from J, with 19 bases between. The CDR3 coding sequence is TGTGCCAGCAGCCCCTTACTTGGGGGGGTTAACACTGAAGCTTTCTTT. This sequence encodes CASSPLLGGVNTEAFF.

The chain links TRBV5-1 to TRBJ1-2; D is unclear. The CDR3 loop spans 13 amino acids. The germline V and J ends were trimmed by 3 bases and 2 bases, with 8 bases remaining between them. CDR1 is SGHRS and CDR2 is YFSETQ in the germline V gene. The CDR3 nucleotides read TGCGCCAGCAGCTCCGACGGAAACTATGGCTACACCTTC. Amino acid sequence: CASSSDGNYGYTF.

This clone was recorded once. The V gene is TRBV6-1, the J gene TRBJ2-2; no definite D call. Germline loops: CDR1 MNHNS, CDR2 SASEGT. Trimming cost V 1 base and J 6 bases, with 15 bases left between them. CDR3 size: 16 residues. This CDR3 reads CASSEDGRLAAGELFF. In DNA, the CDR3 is TGTGCCAGCAGTGAAGACGGACGATTGGCGGCCGGGGAGCTGTTTTTT.

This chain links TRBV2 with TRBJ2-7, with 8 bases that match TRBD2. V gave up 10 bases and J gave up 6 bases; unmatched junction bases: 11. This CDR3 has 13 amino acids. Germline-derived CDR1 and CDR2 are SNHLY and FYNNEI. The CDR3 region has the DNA TGTGCCACCCAAGGGACTAGAGGCTCCGAGCAGTACTTC. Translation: CATQGTRGSEQYF.

The CDR3 spells CASSEDPYNEQFF. The CDR3 nucleotides read TGCGCCAGCAGTGAGGACCCGTACAATGAGCAGTTCTTC. V and J are TRBV10-2 and TRBJ2-1; D is unclear. CDR3 length: 13 residues. Germline values: CDR1 WSHSY, CDR2 SAAADI. V was trimmed by 2 bases and J by 4 bases, leaving 6 bases between them.

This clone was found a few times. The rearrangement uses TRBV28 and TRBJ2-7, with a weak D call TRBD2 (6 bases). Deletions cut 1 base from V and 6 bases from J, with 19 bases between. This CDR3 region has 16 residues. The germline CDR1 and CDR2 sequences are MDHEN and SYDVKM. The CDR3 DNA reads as TGTGCCAGCAGTTTATTCCTCGTCGAGGGGACTGGCGAGCAGTACTTC. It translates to CASSLFLVEGTGEQYF.

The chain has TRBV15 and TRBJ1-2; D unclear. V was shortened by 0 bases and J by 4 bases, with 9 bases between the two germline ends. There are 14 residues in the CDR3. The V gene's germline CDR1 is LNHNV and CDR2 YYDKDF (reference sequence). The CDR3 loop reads CATSRDTALYGYTF. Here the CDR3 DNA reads TGTGCCACCAGCAGAGATACAGCACTCTATGGCTACACCTTC.

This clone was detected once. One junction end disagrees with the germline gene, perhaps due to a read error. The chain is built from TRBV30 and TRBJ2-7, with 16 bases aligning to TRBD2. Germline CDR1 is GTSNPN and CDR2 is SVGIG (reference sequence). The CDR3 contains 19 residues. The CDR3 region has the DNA TGTGCTTGGAACTCTCCCGGGACTAGCGGGGGGGCCGCCCCCTACGAGCAGTACTTC. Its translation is CAWNSPGTSGGAAPYEQYF.

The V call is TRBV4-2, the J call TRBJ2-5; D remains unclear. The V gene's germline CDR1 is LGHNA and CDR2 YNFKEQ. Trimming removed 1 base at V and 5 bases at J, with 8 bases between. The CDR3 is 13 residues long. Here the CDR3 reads CASSQGLVETQYF. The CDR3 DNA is TGTGCCAGCAGCCAAGGCCTAGTTGAGACCCAGTACTTC.

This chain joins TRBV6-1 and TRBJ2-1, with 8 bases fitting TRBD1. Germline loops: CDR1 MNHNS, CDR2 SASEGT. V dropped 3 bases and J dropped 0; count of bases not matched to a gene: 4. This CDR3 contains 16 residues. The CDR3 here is CASSDRGLSSYNEQFF. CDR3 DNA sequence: TGTGCCAGCAGTGACAGGGGGCTCTCCTCCTACAATGAGCAGTTCTTC.

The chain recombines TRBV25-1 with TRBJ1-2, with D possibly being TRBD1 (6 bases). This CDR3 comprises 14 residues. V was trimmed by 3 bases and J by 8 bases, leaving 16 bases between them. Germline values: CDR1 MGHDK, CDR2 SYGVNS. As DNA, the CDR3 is TGTGCCAGCAGTGATCGGGCAGGGGAAAGCGGCTACACCTTC. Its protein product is CASSDRAGESGYTF.

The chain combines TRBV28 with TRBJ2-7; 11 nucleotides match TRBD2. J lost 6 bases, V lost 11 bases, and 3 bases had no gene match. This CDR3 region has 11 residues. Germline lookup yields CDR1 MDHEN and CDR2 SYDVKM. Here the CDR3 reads CAEGTSGEQYF. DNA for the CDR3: TGTGCCGAAGGGACTAGCGGCGAGCAGTACTTC.